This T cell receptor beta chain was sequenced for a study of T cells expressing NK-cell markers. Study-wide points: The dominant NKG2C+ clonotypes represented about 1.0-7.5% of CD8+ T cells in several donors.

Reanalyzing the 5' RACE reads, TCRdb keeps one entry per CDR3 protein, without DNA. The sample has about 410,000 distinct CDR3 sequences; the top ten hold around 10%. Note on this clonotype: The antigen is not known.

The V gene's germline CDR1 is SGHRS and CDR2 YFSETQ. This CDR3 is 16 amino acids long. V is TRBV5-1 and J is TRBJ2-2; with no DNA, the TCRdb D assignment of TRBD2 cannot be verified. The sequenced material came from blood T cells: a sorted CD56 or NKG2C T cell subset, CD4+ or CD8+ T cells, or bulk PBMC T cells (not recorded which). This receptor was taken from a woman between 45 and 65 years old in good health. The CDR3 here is CASSLELAGLAGELFF.